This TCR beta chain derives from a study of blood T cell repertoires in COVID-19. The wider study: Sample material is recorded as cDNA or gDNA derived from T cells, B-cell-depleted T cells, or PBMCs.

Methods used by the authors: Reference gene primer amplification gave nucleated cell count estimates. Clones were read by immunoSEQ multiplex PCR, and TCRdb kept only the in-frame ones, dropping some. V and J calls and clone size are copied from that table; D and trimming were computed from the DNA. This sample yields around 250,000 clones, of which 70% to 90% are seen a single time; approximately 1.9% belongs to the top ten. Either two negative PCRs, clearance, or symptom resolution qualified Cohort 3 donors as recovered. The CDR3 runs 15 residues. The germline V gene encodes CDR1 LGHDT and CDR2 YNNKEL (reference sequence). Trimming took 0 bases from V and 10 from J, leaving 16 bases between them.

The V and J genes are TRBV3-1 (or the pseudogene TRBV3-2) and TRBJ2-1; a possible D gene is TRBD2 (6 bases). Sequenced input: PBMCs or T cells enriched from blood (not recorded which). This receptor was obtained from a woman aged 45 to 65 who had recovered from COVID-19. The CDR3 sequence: CASSQDTAGFGEQFF. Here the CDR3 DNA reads TGTGCCAGCAGCCAAGATACGGCGGGGTTTGGGGAGCAGTTCTTC.